Sequencing of this TCR beta chain was carried out in a study of blood T cell repertoires in COVID-19. Across the whole study: The study drew acute and convalescent COVID-19 samples from the United States, Italy and Spain.

The table came from immunoSEQ multiplex PCR; TCRdb's copy has only in-frame clones and leaves some out. This sample has approximately 390,000 clones, with approximately 87% found just once. Germline V CDR1 and CDR2: KGHSH, LQKENI. V lost 8 bases to trimming and J lost 0 bases, with 14 bases between them. The CDR3 sequence is 15 residues long. Sequences were obtained from peripheral blood. The clonotype comes from an older woman with COVID-19, enrolled during active disease. The chain joins TRBV18 to TRBJ1-5, with D maybe TRBD1 (5 bases). This chain's CDR3 is CASPPGQSSNQPQHF. CDR3 DNA: TGTGCCAGCCCCCCAGGGCAGAGTAGCAATCAGCCCCAGCATTTT.